The subject of this entry is one T cell receptor beta chain. Its antigen is not identified. Assay used: immunoSEQ multiplex PCR; TCRdb lists only in-frame clones, some missing. The table includes around 130,000 clones, roughly 93% detected once. The sample comes from a study of T cell responses to AZD1222 COVID-19 vaccine. Looking at the study overall: Analyses pooled second doses at about 4 or about 12 weeks.

Study-wide results and limits: The sample set comprised mostly white British donors with more females, and clonal diversity was possibly underestimated. Only a handful of AZD1222 recipients, six or seven in all, had baseline seropositivity.

This CDR3 contains 11 residues. V is TRBV21-1 and J is TRBJ1-2; the listed D gene, TRBD1, was not tested against the DNA. TRBV21-1 is a pseudogene. Source: peripheral blood, taken on day 0 of AZD1222 vaccination. The TCR comes from an adult in good health. In DNA, the CDR3 is TGTGCCAGCAGGCGGACAGCTGGCTACACCTTC. This codes for CASRRTAGYTF.